These 9 T cell receptor beta chains came from one sample sequenced in a study of memory CD4+ T cells and cytomegalovirus serostatus. The sort gate was single viable CD3+CD4+CD8-CD45RO+ cells for memory CD4+ T cells. Some clones are missing from TCRdb's copy, which holds only in-frame ones; the method was immunoSEQ multiplex PCR. The top ten hold approximately 0.44% of the sample, which has about 50,000 clones, 82% seen once. The source material was memory CD4+ T cells from blood. These receptors were obtained from an adult in good health and CMV-seronegative.

The J gene is TRBJ2-7, the V gene TRBV2, with 10 bases aligning to TRBD1. The CDR3 is 15 amino acids. With 4 bases clipped from V and 0 bases from J, the junction kept 3 bases outside the gene matches. CDR1 and CDR2 from the germline V gene are SNHLY and FYNNEI. DNA of the CDR3: TGTGCCAGCAGTGGGGACAGGGGAAGCTCCTACGAGCAGTACTTC. Translation: CASSGDRGSSYEQYF.

The V gene is TRBV6-1, the J gene TRBJ1-1; D gene ambiguous. Trimming removed 3 bases at V and 6 bases at J, with 14 bases between. The CDR3 contains 14 residues. CDR1 is MNHNS and CDR2 is SASEGT in the germline V gene. CDR3 in amino acids: CASSESLISSEAFF. The CDR3 nucleotides are TGTGCCAGCAGTGAGAGCTTAATCTCTTCTGAAGCTTTCTTT.

The CDR3 loop reads CASSGGGVGQPQHF. The CDR3 nucleotides read TGTGCCAGCAGCGGTGGCGGGGTGGGTCAGCCCCAGCATTTT. This chain links TRBV7-2 with TRBJ1-5, with D unclear. There are 14 residues in the CDR3. Germline V gene sequence: CDR1 SGHTA, CDR2 FQGNSA. The V gene lost 5 bases and the J gene lost 6 bases, with 14 bases spanning the gap. Full variable domain (outside the CDR3, taken from reference TRBV7-2 and TRBJ1-5): GAGVSQSPSNKVTEKGKDVELRCDPISGHTALYWYRQSLGQGLEFLIYFQGNSAPDKSGLPSDRFSAERTGGSVSTLTIQRTQQEDSAVYLCASSGGGVGQPQHFGDGTRLSIL.

As for this clone: One junction end does not reproduce the germline sequence, and a read error may be involved. This sequence joins TRBV7-7 and TRBJ2-5; 11 nucleotides line up with TRBD1. This CDR3 is 14 amino acids long. Germline V gene data show CDR1 as SSHAT and CDR2 as FNYEAQ (reference sequence). In DNA form, the CDR3 reads TGTGCTAGCAGCTCAGGACAGGGGGCGAAGACCCAGTACTTC. Protein: CASSSGQGAKTQYF. Full variable domain (rest looked up from reference TRBV7-7 and TRBJ2-5): GAGVSQSPRYKVTKRGQDVTLRCDPISSHATLYWYQQALGQGPEFLTYFNYEAQPDKSGLPSDRFSAERPEGSISTLTIQRTEQRDSAMYRCASSSGQGAKTQYFGPGTRLLVL.

The rearrangement joins TRBV28 to TRBJ2-4, with D perhaps matching TRBD1 or TRBD2 (5 bases each). There are 17 residues in the CDR3. Germline loops: CDR1 MDHEN, CDR2 SYDVKM. The germline V and J ends were trimmed by 4 bases and 0 bases, with 16 bases remaining between them. The CDR3 protein is CASSSTGPRLAKNIQYF. CDR3 in DNA: TGTGCCAGCAGTTCAACGGGACCTAGGCTAGCCAAAAACATTCAGTACTTC.

In regard to this clone: No conserved phenylalanine or tryptophan ends this CDR3, so it is likely a read error. The DNA is left out, because the CDR3 cannot be placed on it with certainty; the CDR3 is given as TCRdb lists it. This chain connects TRBV12-1 to TRBJ1-2; TRBD1 is the table's D call and was not checked against the DNA. TRBV12-1 corresponds to a pseudogene. The length of the CDR3 is 10 amino acids, counting both ends. The CDR3 sequence is CASSFDRDKY.

The chain employs TRBV5-6 and TRBJ2-7, with D perhaps matching TRBD1 or TRBD2 (5 bases each). Germline V lookup: CDR1 SGHDT, CDR2 YYEEEE. The CDR3 extends over 13 amino acids. Trimming took 1 base from V and 6 from J, leaving 11 bases between them. CDR3 DNA: TGTGCCAGCAGCTTGCCAGGGACGCGCGAGCAGTACTTC. Translating it yields CASSLPGTREQYF.

The J gene is TRBJ2-5, the V gene TRBV27; 8 bases agree with TRBD2. J lost 5 bases, V lost 5 bases, and 7 bases had no gene match. The CDR3 runs 14 residues. Germline V gene sequence: CDR1 MNHEY, CDR2 SMNVEV (reference sequence). CDR3 sequence (DNA): TGTGCCAGCAGTCAGCGGGGGCCGGTCGAGACCCAGTACTTC. Encoded protein: CASSQRGPVETQYF.

The V call is TRBV7-2, the J call TRBJ1-6, with D perhaps matching TRBD1 (6 bases). The V gene lost 5 bases and the J gene lost 10 bases, with 24 bases spanning the gap. Germline assignment: CDR1 SGHTA and CDR2 FQGNSA. This CDR3 has 17 amino acids. CDR3 in DNA: TGTGCCAGCAGCCATATTAGGGGGGCCAGGGGAGGCTCACCCCTCCACTTT. Protein: CASSHIRGARGGSPLHF.